Below are 30 T cell receptor beta chains sequenced from a single sample in a study of T-cell memory formation after mild COVID-19. Using its own MiXCR run on the 5' RACE reads, TCRdb lists one record per CDR3 protein. The sample lists fewer than 700,000 distinct CDR3 sequences, around 17% occurring once. Input material: PBMCs or a T cell subset sorted from them (not recorded which). Receptor source: an adult woman who had mild COVID-19 (a few samples of this study predate the infection). Cell type and time point are not known.

Notes on this clonotype: One base away lies a much larger clone, so this may be a sequencing read error. The V gene is TRBV7-2, the J gene TRBJ2-1, with TRBD2 matching 10 bases. This CDR3 contains 16 residues. Germline CDR1 is SGHTA and CDR2 is FQGNSA. The V and J ends lost 1 base and 9 bases, in that order; junction bases with no gene match: 9. CDR3 amino acids: CASSLESLAGEIEQFF. The CDR3, as DNA: TGTGCCAGCAGCTTAGAGTCGCTAGCGGGAGAAATTGAGCAGTTCTTC. Full variable domain (rest looked up from reference TRBV7-2 and TRBJ2-1): GAGVSQSPSNKVTEKGKDVELRCDPISGHTALYWYRQSLGQGLEFLIYFQGNSAPDKSGLPSDRFSAERTGGSVSTLTIQRTQQEDSAVYLCASSLESLAGEIEQFFGPGTRLTVL.

This clonotype was detected ten times or more. The J gene is TRBJ2-1, the V gene TRBV29-1, with 9 positions matching TRBD2. This CDR3 has 12 residues. Per germline, CDR1 SQVTM and CDR2 ANQGSEA. V trimming: 4 bases; J trimming: 9 bases; junction bases outside the gene matches: 4. The CDR3 protein is CSVGGRAIEQFF. As DNA, the CDR3 is TGCAGCGTTGGCGGGAGGGCCATTGAGCAGTTCTTC.

The chain recombines TRBV19 with TRBJ1-2, with unresolved D. CDR1 and CDR2 (germline): LNHDA, SQIVND (reference sequence). CDR3 length: 13 amino acids. V was cut by 3 bases and J by 7 bases, with 12 bases left in between. The CDR3 nucleotides read TGTGCCAGTAGTATCGCAGATCCGAGTGGCTACACCTTC. Its protein is CASSIADPSGYTF.

The rearrangement uses TRBV19 and TRBJ2-1; TRBD2 agrees at 7 bases. Germline-derived CDR1 and CDR2 are LNHDA and SQIVND (reference sequence). This CDR3 comprises 15 residues. Losses at the gene ends were 4 bases for V and 2 bases for J; bases not matched to a gene: 5. The CDR3 sequence: CASSRRSGAYNEQFF. The CDR3 bases are TGTGCCAGTAGTAGACGGAGCGGGGCCTACAATGAGCAGTTCTTC.

The J gene is TRBJ2-3, the V gene TRBV7-9; no clear D. V was clipped by 5 bases and J by 0 bases, with 9 bases between them. Germline lookup yields CDR1 SEHNR and CDR2 FQNEAQ (reference sequence). The CDR3 contains 14 residues. CDR3 DNA: TGTGCCAGCAGCAAAGGACGGAGCACAGATACGCAGTATTTT. It translates to CASSKGRSTDTQYF.

On this clonotype itself: A junction end diverges from the germline sequence, so it may reflect a read error. The CDR3 region is CASSYDGASGLCF. CDR3 bases: TGTGCCAGCAGTTACGACGGCGCTAGCGGGCTTTGCTTC. The gene calls are TRBV6-5 and TRBJ2-7; 8 bases line up with TRBD2. CDR1 and CDR2 (germline): MNHEY, SVGAGI. CDR3 length: 13 residues.

This clonotype was recorded once. CDR3 loop: CASGIGRETQYF. In DNA, the CDR3 is TGTGCCAGCGGGATAGGACGGGAGACCCAGTACTTC. The V and J genes are TRBV2 and TRBJ2-5, with D uncertain. V lost 8 bases and J lost 5, with 12 bases in between. This CDR3 comprises 12 residues. Germline CDR1 reads SNHLY; CDR2 reads FYNNEI.

The chain carries TRBV18 and TRBJ2-3; 7 bases match TRBD1. The CDR3 is 15 residues long. Trimming took 2 bases from V and 0 from J; bases not matched to a gene: 2. Per germline, CDR1 KGHSH and CDR2 LQKENI. CDR3 sequence (DNA): TGTGCCAGCTCACCAGGGACAGTCAGCACAGATACGCAGTATTTT. It yields the protein CASSPGTVSTDTQYF.

The chain combines TRBV29-1 with TRBJ2-7; no clear D gene. Trimming pared 2 bases from V and 5 bases from J, leaving 16 bases between. The CDR3 runs to 14 residues. Germline V lookup: CDR1 SQVTM, CDR2 ANQGSEA. CDR3 loop: CSVELPGIGNEQYF. Here the CDR3 DNA reads TGCAGCGTTGAATTACCTGGGATTGGCAACGAGCAGTACTTC.

Remarks on this clonotype: The junction departs from germline at one end; a sequencing error may be responsible. V is TRBV12-3 or TRBV12-4 and J is TRBJ1-2; D ambiguous. The CDR3 consists of 12 residues. The CDR3: CAISRTNYVYTF. The CDR3 DNA reads as TGTGCCATCAGTAGGACTAACTATGTCTACACCTTC.

The chain combines TRBV5-1 with TRBJ2-3, with 11 bases fitting TRBD2. From germline, CDR1 is SGHRS and CDR2 YFSETQ. J gave up 6 bases and V 3 bases, and 6 bases lay outside the gene matches. This CDR3 region has 15 residues. CDR3 region: CASSSGLAVYDTQYF. Here the CDR3 DNA reads TGCGCCAGCAGCTCGGGACTAGCGGTGTATGATACGCAGTATTTT.

The rearrangement links TRBV7-9 to TRBJ2-7; D remains unclear. The V end lost 7 bases, the J end lost 2 bases, and 12 bases lay between the germline ends. Germline CDR1 and CDR2: SEHNR and FQNEAQ (reference sequence). The CDR3 is 13 amino acids. The CDR3 DNA is TGTGCCAGCAACTCCCAGAGAACCTACGAGCAGTACTTC. It codes for CASNSQRTYEQYF.

In this sample, this clonotype turned up a few times. V and J are TRBV2 and TRBJ2-2, with TRBD2 identical over 9 bases. Germline-derived CDR1 and CDR2 are SNHLY and FYNNEI. V lost 8 bases to trimming and J lost 7 bases; unmatched junction nucleotides: 8. CDR3 length: 14 amino acids. CDR3 region: CASQKRGANGELFF. CDR3 nucleotides: TGTGCCAGCCAAAAGCGGGGGGCTAACGGGGAGCTGTTTTTT.

This clonotype was seen at least ten times. The CDR3 DNA follows: TGCAGCGTTTCACAGGGAGGGGAGAACATTCAGTACTTC. Protein sequence: CSVSQGGENIQYF. The chain joins TRBV29-1 to TRBJ2-4; weak D call: TRBD2 (7 bases). Germline V gene lookup returns CDR1 SQVTM and CDR2 ANQGSEA. This CDR3 is 13 amino acids long. Trimming left V 5 bases short and J 7 bases short, with 15 bases between.

This clonotype was counted only a few times. The V gene is TRBV5-1, the J gene TRBJ2-5; D tentatively fits TRBD1 or TRBD2 (5 bases each). Deletions cut 1 base from V and 2 bases from J, with 15 bases between. The germline gives CDR1 SGHRS, CDR2 YFSETQ. There are 16 residues in the CDR3. The DNA of the CDR3 is TGCGCCAGCAGCTTGACGGCAGGGACCTCGCAAGAGACCCAGTACTTC. Protein product: CASSLTAGTSQETQYF.

The chain links TRBV2 to TRBJ2-3, with 9 bases lining up with TRBD1. V shed 7 bases and J 0 bases; nucleotides not matched to a gene: 2. Germline V lookup: CDR1 SNHLY, CDR2 FYNNEI. The CDR3 is made up of 14 amino acids. CDR3 amino acids: CASMGQGSTDTQYF. CDR3 coding DNA: TGTGCCAGCATGGGACAGGGTAGCACAGATACGCAGTATTTT.

This clonotype was counted a few times. The chain recombines TRBV9 with TRBJ2-5; 7 bases align to TRBD1. CDR1 is SGDLS and CDR2 is YYNGEE in the germline V gene. Trimming cost V 2 bases and J 3 bases; bases outside gene matches: 4. CDR3 size: 14 residues. In DNA, the CDR3 is TGTGCCAGCAGCGTCTCCGGGACAGAAGAGACCCAGTACTTC. This gives the protein CASSVSGTEETQYF.

This clonotype was observed a handful of times. The CDR3 loop reads CASSFLAGGPRETQYF. CDR3 nucleotides: TGTGCCAGCAGCTTCTTAGCGGGAGGGCCGCGTGAGACCCAGTACTTC. The chain carries TRBV7-2 and TRBJ2-5; 11 bases align to TRBD2. V trimming: 3 bases; J trimming: 5 bases; junction bases outside the gene matches: 8. The CDR3 has 16 residues. CDR1 and CDR2 (germline): SGHTA, FQGNSA.

This clonotype showed up just a few times. This rearrangement joins TRBV24-1 to TRBJ2-7, with D perhaps TRBD1 (5 bases). The germline gives CDR1 KGHDR, CDR2 SFDVKD. The CDR3 is 13 residues long. The V gene lost 9 bases and the J gene lost 0 bases, with 11 bases spanning the gap. CDR3 protein: CATLTDPSYEQYF. The CDR3 DNA sequence: TGTGCCACCCTGACAGATCCCTCCTACGAGCAGTACTTC.

A few counts support this clonotype. The V gene is TRBV12-3 or TRBV12-4, the J gene TRBJ2-7, with D possibly being TRBD1 or TRBD2 (5 bases each). CDR3 length: 15 residues. Deletions cut 7 bases from V and 0 bases from J, with 16 bases between. The CDR3 reads CASKAGTASSYEQYF. The CDR3 DNA reads as TGTGCCAGCAAAGCCGGGACCGCTAGCTCCTACGAGCAGTACTTC.

V gene TRBV5-1 combines with J gene TRBJ1-4; perhaps TRBD1 as D (6 bases). CDR1 is SGHRS, CDR2 YFSETQ, per germline. This CDR3 spans 15 amino acids. V lost 1 base and J 3 bases, leaving 10 bases between the germline ends. CDR3 region: CASSLSGASNEKLFF. CDR3 nucleotides: TGCGCCAGCAGCTTGTCGGGGGCGTCTAATGAAAAACTGTTTTTT.

The rearrangement joins TRBV6-2 or TRBV6-3 to TRBJ2-1; TRBD2 matches at 8 bases. The CDR3 length is 16 residues. Germline trimming cut 5 bases from V and 7 bases from J; bases unmatched to any gene: 13. In germline, CDR1 is MNHEY, CDR2 SVGEGT. The CDR3 DNA is TGTGCCAGCAGTCAGGGACTAGTAGGGGGGTGGAATGAGCAGTTCTTC. Translation: CASSQGLVGGWNEQFF.

This clonotype occurred a few times. The J gene is TRBJ2-7, the V gene TRBV6-6, with TRBD1 matching over 10 bases. CDR1 and CDR2 from the germline V gene are MNHNY and SVGAGI (reference sequence). The CDR3 spans 16 residues. Trimming at V came to 7 bases and at J to 3 bases, leaving 12 bases not matched to a gene. The CDR3 DNA follows: TGTGCCAGCACCCCCCTATGGGGGGACAGGGGCTACGAGCAGTACTTC. This translates into CASTPLWGDRGYEQYF.

In this sample, this clonotype turned up a few times. The gene calls are TRBV5-1 and TRBJ1-1; 7 bases agree with TRBD1. The trim removed 3 bases at V and 1 base at J, leaving 9 bases unmatched. The CDR3 is 16 residues long. From germline, CDR1 is SGHRS and CDR2 YFSETQ. The CDR3 loop is CASSSTDRPTNTEAFF. The CDR3 DNA reads as TGCGCCAGCAGCTCAACGGACAGGCCCACGAACACTGAAGCTTTCTTT. The variable domain in full, with the rest retrieved from reference TRBV5-1 and TRBJ1-1, is KAGVTQTPRYLIKTRGQQVTLSCSPISGHRSVSWYQQTPGQGLQFLFEYFSETQRNKGNFPGRFSGRQFSNSRSEMNVSTLELGDSALYLCASSSTDRPTNTEAFFGQGTRLTVV.

V and J are TRBV6-1 and TRBJ1-5; D uncertain. Per germline, CDR1 MNHNS and CDR2 SASEGT. Trimming removed 0 bases from V and 1 base from J, with 10 bases in between. The CDR3 is made up of 16 amino acids. The CDR3 nucleotides read TGTGCCAGCAGTGAAGCTCCCCCCCTCAGCAATCAGCCCCAGCATTTT. This sequence encodes CASSEAPPLSNQPQHF.

This clonotype was picked up a small number of times. This chain joins TRBV7-3 and TRBJ2-2; 7 bases match TRBD2. Looked up from germline, CDR1 is SGHTA and CDR2 is FQGTGA. Trimming took 5 bases from V and 4 from J; bases not matched to a gene: 7. CDR3 length: 15 amino acids. Written as DNA, the CDR3 is TGTGCCAGCAGCCGAGCGGGGTCGGGCACCGGGGAGCTGTTTTTT. Translation gives CASSRAGSGTGELFF. The entire variable domain, with the rest obtained from reference TRBV7-3 and TRBJ2-2, is as follows: GAGVSQTPSNKVTEKGKYVELRCDPISGHTALYWYRQSLGQGPEFLIYFQGTGAADDSGLPNDRFFAVRPEGSVSTLKIQRTERGDSAVYLCASSRAGSGTGELFFGEGSRLTVL.

This clonotype was counted a few times. The rearrangement uses TRBV4-1 and TRBJ2-5; D ambiguous. The V end was cut by 8 bases, the J end by 7 bases, with 14 bases between. The CDR3 is 12 amino acids. Germline V gene data show CDR1 as MGHRA and CDR2 as YSYEKL. CDR3 sequence reads: CASSSPHGTQYF. The CDR3 coding sequence is TGCGCCAGCTCCTCCCCCCACGGGACCCAGTACTTC.

The genes are TRBV15 and TRBJ1-4; D is unclear. V dropped 4 bases and J dropped 0 bases, with 6 bases sitting between them. The CDR3 has 14 amino acids. CDR1 is LNHNV, CDR2 YYDKDF, per germline (reference sequence). CDR3 in DNA: TGTGCCACCAGCAACGGTGCAACTAATGAAAAACTGTTTTTT. This sequence encodes CATSNGATNEKLFF.

This clonotype appeared a few times. The rearrangement links TRBV30 to TRBJ1-2, with D hard to call. Germline CDR1 and CDR2: GTSNPN and SVGIG (reference sequence). The CDR3 has 12 residues. V was pared by 0 bases and J by 4 bases, with 6 bases between. The CDR3 spells CAWSVATYGYTF. CDR3 DNA sequence: TGTGCCTGGAGTGTAGCCACCTATGGCTACACCTTC.

This chain joins TRBV6-5 and TRBJ2-7; D perhaps matches TRBD1 (5 bases). CDR1 is MNHEY and CDR2 is SVGAGI in the germline V gene. This CDR3 comprises 14 residues. V lost 4 bases and J 2 bases, leaving 12 bases between the germline ends. In DNA form, the CDR3 reads TGTGCCAGCAGTTTGGTGACAGATACCTACGAGCAGTACTTC. This encodes CASSLVTDTYEQYF.